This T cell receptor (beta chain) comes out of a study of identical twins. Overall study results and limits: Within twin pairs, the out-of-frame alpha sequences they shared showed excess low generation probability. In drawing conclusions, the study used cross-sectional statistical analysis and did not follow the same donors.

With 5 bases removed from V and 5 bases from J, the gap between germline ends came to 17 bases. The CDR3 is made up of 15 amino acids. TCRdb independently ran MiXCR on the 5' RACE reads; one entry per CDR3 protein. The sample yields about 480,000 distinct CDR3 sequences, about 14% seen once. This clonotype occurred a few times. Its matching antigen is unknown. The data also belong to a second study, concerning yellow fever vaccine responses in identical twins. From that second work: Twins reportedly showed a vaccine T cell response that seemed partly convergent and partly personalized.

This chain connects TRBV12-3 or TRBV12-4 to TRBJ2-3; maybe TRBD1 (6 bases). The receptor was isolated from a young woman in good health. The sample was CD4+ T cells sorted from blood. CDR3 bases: TGTGCCAGCAGTCCTACTAGGACAGCAGGAGATACGCAGTATTTT. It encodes CASSPTRTAGDTQYF.